Each of the 11 T cell receptor beta chains below was sequenced from the same sample in a study of blood T cell repertoires in COVID-19. The repertoire was sequenced with immunoSEQ multiplex PCR; TCRdb's copy has only in-frame clones and lacks some. The sample lists roughly 230,000 clones; nearly 90% were seen once. Sequencing was done on a sample of peripheral blood. Every receptor here comes from a woman aged 55 to 70 with COVID-19, enrolled during active disease.

This clone was seen more than once but under ten times. The chain combines TRBV27 with TRBJ1-2, with TRBD1 matching over 7 bases. J lost 4 bases, V lost 3 bases, and 2 bases had no gene match. The CDR3 consists of 13 residues. CDR1 is MNHEY and CDR2 is SMNVEV in the germline V gene (reference sequence). CDR3 nucleotides: TGTGCCAGCAGTTTGGACAGGACCTATGGCTACACCTTC. Its protein product is CASSLDRTYGYTF.

V usage is TRBV7-9 and J usage is TRBJ2-3; 7 nucleotides line up with TRBD2. V lost 5 bases and J lost 4; bases outside the gene matches: 9. Germline V gene sequence: CDR1 SEHNR, CDR2 FQNEAQ (reference sequence). The length of the CDR3 is 15 residues. CDR3: CASSTSAGRSDTQYF. CDR3 DNA sequence: TGTGCCAGCAGCACCTCAGCGGGGCGCTCAGATACGCAGTATTTT.

The chain couples TRBV5-4 to TRBJ2-2; D unresolved. The CDR3 has 13 residues. Trimming shortened V by 0 bases and J by 5 bases, and 5 bases separated the two germline ends. Germline V gene lookup returns CDR1 SGHNT and CDR2 YYREEE (reference sequence). CDR3 bases: TGTGCCAGCAGCTTGGATCAAACCGGGGAGCTGTTTTTT. It is translated as CASSLDQTGELFF.

The chain carries TRBV7-2 and TRBJ2-2; D unclear. Trimming shortened V by 6 bases and J by 4 bases, and 9 bases separated the two germline ends. CDR1 is SGHTA, CDR2 FQGNSA, per germline. This CDR3 is 13 amino acids long. CDR3 sequence reads: CASSPRSTGELFF. The CDR3 DNA reads TGTGCCAGCAGTCCGAGGAGCACCGGGGAGCTGTTTTTT.

The chain couples TRBV14 to TRBJ1-1, with D possibly matching TRBD1 (5 bases). This CDR3 spans 15 amino acids. Germline V lookup: CDR1 SGHDN, CDR2 FVKESK. Deletions cut 1 base from V and 3 bases from J, with 12 bases between. CDR3 DNA: TGTGCCAGCAGCCAAGTACCGGGAGGGGACACTGAAGCTTTCTTT. Translated: CASSQVPGGDTEAFF.

V is TRBV9 and J is TRBJ2-2; TRBD1 is a possible D gene (5 bases). The CDR3 sequence is 16 residues long. Germline CDR1 SGDLS, CDR2 YYNGEE. Trimming took 4 bases from V and 2 from J, leaving 15 bases between them. CDR3 residues: CASSLVVRANTGELFF. The CDR3 DNA reads as TGTGCCAGCAGCTTAGTTGTCAGGGCTAACACCGGGGAGCTGTTTTTT.

The rearrangement joins TRBV4-3 to TRBJ1-1; a possible D gene is TRBD1 (5 bases). The CDR3 runs to 14 residues. Germline V gene sequence: CDR1 LGHNA, CDR2 YSLEER. Trimming pared 0 bases from V and 7 bases from J, leaving 12 bases between. CDR3 region: CASSQDENQGEAFF. The CDR3 DNA is TGCGCCAGCAGCCAAGACGAAAATCAGGGTGAAGCTTTCTTT.

This chain links TRBV2 with TRBJ1-1; a weak D match, TRBD1 (6 bases). CDR3 length: 14 residues. V lost 5 bases to trimming and J lost 1 base, with 11 bases between them. Germline V lookup: CDR1 SNHLY, CDR2 FYNNEI. The CDR3 DNA sequence: TGTGCCAGCAGTTCAGGGGCAGGGAACACTGAAGCTTTCTTT. Protein product: CASSSGAGNTEAFF.

V is TRBV20-1 and J is TRBJ1-1; D is perhaps TRBD1 (5 bases). CDR1 DFQATT and CDR2 SNEGSKA come from the germline V gene (reference sequence). The CDR3 extends over 15 amino acids. V lost 3 bases and J lost 1, with 15 bases in between. The CDR3 reads CSASARTSRNTEAFF. CDR3 bases: TGCAGTGCTAGTGCCCGGACATCTAGGAACACTGAAGCTTTCTTT.

V usage is TRBV19 and J usage is TRBJ1-4; D might be TRBD1 (6 bases). This CDR3 comprises 16 residues. The germline V gene encodes CDR1 LNHDA and CDR2 SQIVND (reference sequence). Trimming took off 3 bases at V and 7 bases at J, with 18 bases between the two ends. CDR3 sequence: CASSIREGGVGEKLFF. The CDR3 nucleotides are TGTGCCAGTAGTATCCGGGAAGGGGGTGTCGGTGAAAAACTGTTTTTT.

The rearrangement uses TRBV6-5 and TRBJ1-1; D is uncertain. The CDR3 consists of 12 residues. Trimming pared 7 bases from V and 7 bases from J, leaving 13 bases between. The V gene's germline CDR1 is MNHEY and CDR2 SVGAGI. The CDR3 DNA reads as TGTGCCAGCACCCGCAACAGCCTTGAAGCTTTCTTT. Translation: CASTRNSLEAFF.